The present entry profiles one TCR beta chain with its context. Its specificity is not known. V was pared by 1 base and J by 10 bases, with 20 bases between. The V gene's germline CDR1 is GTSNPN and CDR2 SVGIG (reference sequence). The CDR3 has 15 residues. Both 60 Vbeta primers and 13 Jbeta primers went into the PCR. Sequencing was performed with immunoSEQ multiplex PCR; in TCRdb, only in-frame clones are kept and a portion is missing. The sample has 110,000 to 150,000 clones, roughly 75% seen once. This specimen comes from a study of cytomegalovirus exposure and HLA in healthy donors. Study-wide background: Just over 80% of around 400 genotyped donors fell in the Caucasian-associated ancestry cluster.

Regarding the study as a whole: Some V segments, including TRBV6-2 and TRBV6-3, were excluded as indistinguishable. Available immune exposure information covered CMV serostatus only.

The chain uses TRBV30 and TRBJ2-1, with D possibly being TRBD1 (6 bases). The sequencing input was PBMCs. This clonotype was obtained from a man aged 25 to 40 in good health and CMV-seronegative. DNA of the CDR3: TGTGCCTGGAGTGCCACGCTTTGGGGGCCGGGCGAGCAGTTCTTC. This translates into CAWSATLWGPGEQFF.